This T cell receptor (beta chain) is from a study of blood T cell repertoires in COVID-19. Sequenced by immunoSEQ multiplex PCR; TCRdb stores in-frame clones only, minus some. The sample includes under 250,000 clones, roughly four fifths of them seen just once. Adults between roughly 18 and 89 years of age took part from approximately 24 US areas. Clinical history as reported by participants underpinned cohort assignment. This clone has at least ten counts. The sequenced sample was PBMCs or T cells enriched from blood (not recorded which). The sequence was obtained from a woman aged 60-70 years who had recovered from COVID-19.

The CDR3 DNA reads as TGTGCCAGCAGCTTAGGGACAGGGGGAATGAACTATGGCTACACCTTC. Protein sequence: CASSLGTGGMNYGYTF. The chain joins TRBV11-2 to TRBJ1-2; 10 bases match TRBD1. The V segment lost 1 base and the J segment 2 bases; nucleotides outside the gene matches: 4. CDR3 length: 16 amino acids. Germline-derived CDR1 and CDR2 are SGHAT and FQNNGV.